A selection of T cell receptor beta chains follows, all from one sample in a study of vaccination and CD4 T cells after COVID-19. Antigens of these TCRs are unknown. TCRdb reprocessed the PCR reads with MiXCR, giving one entry per CDR3 protein. The sample includes more than 25,000 distinct CDR3 sequences, roughly a third of them seen just once. The specimen was CD4+ T cells from blood, cultured in vitro, collected about 7 months after SARS-CoV-2 vaccination. The receptors derive from a human donor who had recovered from COVID-19. The CDR3 runs from the conserved cysteine through the conserved F or W. A D gene is named only where the DNA matches it firmly. Clone size appears in some rows only: once, few, many, or a class for an expanded clone.

clone_size j_call d_call v_call cdr3_nt cdr3_aa
- TRBJ2-7 - TRBV28 TGTACCAGCAGTAAGGACTACGAGCAGTACTTC CTSSKDYEQYF
- TRBJ1-1 - TRBV28 TGTGCCAGCAGTTTAATCGGGCTCATGAACACTGAAGCTTTCTTT CASSLIGLMNTEAFF
- TRBJ2-1 TRBD2 TRBV20-1 TGCAGTGCTCCCTTCAGGGCTAGCGGGAGAAATGAGCAGTTCTTC CSAPFRASGRNEQFF
medium-sized TRBJ1-6 TRBD1 TRBV20-1 TGCAGTGCTCCGGACAGGGTCCAATCACCCCTCCACTTT CSAPDRVQSPLHF
- TRBJ1-2 - TRBV5-5 TGTGCCAGCAGCTTGCGGCAGCGACAGTCGAAAGGCTACACCTTC CASSLRQRQSKGYTF
- TRBJ1-6 - TRBV2 TGTGCCAGCAGCCACCGGGACCTCAATAATTCACCCCTCCACTTT CASSHRDLNNSPLHF
few TRBJ1-5 TRBD1 TRBV19 TGTGCCAGTACTGGGGGACAGGGATCTTCGGGCAATCAGCCCCAGCATTTT CASTGGQGSSGNQPQHF
- TRBJ1-5 - TRBV6-1 TGTGCCAGCAGCCCCCTTGGAGGGATCGGAGGTCAGCCCCAGCATTTT CASSPLGGIGGQPQHF
- TRBJ1-6 - TRBV20-1 TGCAGTGCTAGAGTGGACGAAGAGGGGCTGGGAAATTCACCCCTCCACTTT CSARVDEEGLGNSPLHF
few TRBJ2-1 TRBD2 TRBV12-3/TRBV12-4 TGTGCCAGCAGCCAGTGGGGACTAGCGGGAAATGAGCAGTTCTTC CASSQWGLAGNEQFF
- TRBJ1-1 - TRBV12-3/TRBV12-4 TGTGCCAGCAGTTTTATAGGGCCGAACACTGAAGCTTTCTTT CASSFIGPNTEAFF
- TRBJ1-5 TRBD1 TRBV28 TGTGCCAGCAGCCTAGAGACAGGGCCTAGCAATCAGCCCCAGCATTTT CASSLETGPSNQPQHF
- TRBJ2-7 - TRBV10-2 TGCGCCAGCAGTGGGTCAGGCCTCTACGAGCAGTACTTC CASSGSGLYEQYF
few TRBJ1-2 - TRBV28 TGTGCCAGCAGTTTTGGAGGGGATGGCTACACCTTC CASSFGGDGYTF
- TRBJ1-2 TRBD1 TRBV29-1 TGCAGCGTTCAGAAAACGGGACAGGGGGTAGTTGGCTACACCTTC CSVQKTGQGVVGYTF
few TRBJ2-5 - TRBV19 TGTGCCAGTAGTATCCAGGGTGGGTCTGAGACCCAGTACTTC CASSIQGGSETQYF
- TRBJ2-7 - TRBV6-1 TGTGCCAGCAGTGAAAGAAGAGTACCCTACGAGCAGTACTTC CASSERRVPYEQYF
- TRBJ2-3 TRBD1 TRBV6-1 TGTGCCAGCAGACAGGGGGCCACAGATACGCAGTATTTT CASRQGATDTQYF
- TRBJ2-1 - TRBV12-3/TRBV12-4 TGTGCCAGCAGTTTAGGAGGGGCGAGGACTAATGAGCAGTTCTTC CASSLGGARTNEQFF
- TRBJ1-1 - TRBV25-1 TGTGCCAGCAGTGATATGGGGGGCGCTCGCACTGAAGCTTTCTTT CASSDMGGARTEAFF
- TRBJ2-2 TRBD2 TRBV7-6 TGTGCCAGCAGTCCAGGCCGGGGTGCTAGCGGGAGTTGGGGCGTCGGGGAGCTGTTTTTT CASSPGRGASGSWGVGELFF
- TRBJ2-5 - TRBV5-4 TGTGCCAGCAGCTTGGTAACGGAAGAGACCCAGTACTTC CASSLVTEETQYF
- TRBJ1-5 TRBD1 TRBV7-2 TGTGCCAGCAGCTCCAGGGGGCGAGGACAGCCCCAGCATTTT CASSSRGRGQPQHF
few TRBJ1-5 - TRBV7-8 TGTGCCAGCAGCATGCCTTATAGCAATCAGCCCCAGCATTTT CASSMPYSNQPQHF
medium-sized TRBJ1-5 TRBD1 TRBV19 TGTGCCAGTAGTATCCGGGACAGGGGGGGCAATCAGCCCCAGCATTTT CASSIRDRGGNQPQHF
- TRBJ1-2 - TRBV24-1 TGTGCCACCAGTGACTACAGGGTGGGCTACACCTTC CATSDYRVGYTF
- TRBJ2-5 TRBD2 TRBV18 TGTGCCAGCTCACCAAGGGTAGCGGGATACCAAGAGACCCAGTACTTC CASSPRVAGYQETQYF
- TRBJ2-1 - TRBV5-8 TGTGCCAGCAGCTTGGCCTGGAGCTTCACCGAGCAGTTCTTC CASSLAWSFTEQFF
- TRBJ2-1 - TRBV7-9 TGTGCCAGCAGCTTTCACGGGGATGAGCAGTTCTTC CASSFHGDEQFF
- TRBJ2-1 TRBD1 TRBV19 TGTGCCAGTCGAACAGCGACAGGGAACAATGAGCAGTTCTTC CASRTATGNNEQFF
few TRBJ1-5 TRBD1 TRBV7-2 TGTGCCAGCAGCCCCGGGACAGCAATCAATCAGCCCCAGCATTTT CASSPGTAINQPQHF
- TRBJ2-3 - TRBV20-1 TGCAGTGCCCCCGGACCCACAGATACGCAGTATTTT CSAPGPTDTQYF
few TRBJ2-2 TRBD2 TRBV2 TGTGCCAGCAGTGAGGGAGCGGGAGGGTGGACCGGGGAGCTGTTTTTT CASSEGAGGWTGELFF
- TRBJ2-3 - TRBV6-1 TGTGCCAGCAGTGACGGGGCTCCAGATACGCAGTATTTT CASSDGAPDTQYF
- TRBJ2-1 TRBD2 TRBV11-1 TGTGCCAGCAACGAATGGACTAGCGGGAGGAATGAGCAGTTCTTC CASNEWTSGRNEQFF
few TRBJ1-1 TRBD1 TRBV28 TGTGCCAGCACCCCCTACGGGACAGCAAGAGCTGAAGCTTTCTTT CASTPYGTARAEAFF
- TRBJ1-5 - TRBV20-1 TGCAGTGCTACCGCGCCGGGACTTGGCAATCAGCCCCAGCATTTT CSATAPGLGNQPQHF
once TRBJ2-2 TRBD2 TRBV20-1 TGCAGTGCGCCGGGTTCTAGCGGGAGAGTCGACACCGGGGAGCTGTTTTTT CSAPGSSGRVDTGELFF
- TRBJ2-5 - TRBV6-1 TGTGCCAGCAGTACGAGGGGGGAGACCCAGTACTTC CASSTRGETQYF
- TRBJ2-7 - TRBV20-1 TGCAGTGCTAGAGACGGAAATTCCAACGAGCAGTACTTC CSARDGNSNEQYF